This paragraph covers one T cell receptor (beta chain) sequence. The V gene's germline CDR1 is SNHLY and CDR2 FYNNEI. This CDR3 is 13 amino acids long. The ends lost 7 bases at V and 7 bases at J; junction bases unmatched: 5. This sample is part of a study of T cell responses to AZD1222 COVID-19 vaccine. Whole-study context: Second-dose schedules of about 4 or about 12 weeks were combined.

Generated by immunoSEQ multiplex PCR, the TCRdb table keeps only in-frame clones and is missing some. In the table there are 140,000 to 150,000 clones, roughly 92% of which are singletons. The source of this sequence is an adult in good health. The chain uses TRBV2 and TRBJ1-5; 9 bases align to TRBD1. Sequenced material: peripheral blood, taken on day 0 of AZD1222 vaccination. The CDR3 loop reads CASKGQGSQPQHF. In DNA, the CDR3 is TGTGCCAGCAAGGGACAGGGTAGCCAGCCCCAGCATTTT. Filled out from reference TRBV2 and TRBJ1-5, the complete variable domain reads EPEVTQTPSHQVTQMGQEVILRCVPISNHLYFYWYRQILGQKVEFLVSFYNNEISEKSEIFDDQFSVERPDGSNFTLKIRSTKLEDSAMYFCASKGQGSQPQHFGDGTRLSIL.